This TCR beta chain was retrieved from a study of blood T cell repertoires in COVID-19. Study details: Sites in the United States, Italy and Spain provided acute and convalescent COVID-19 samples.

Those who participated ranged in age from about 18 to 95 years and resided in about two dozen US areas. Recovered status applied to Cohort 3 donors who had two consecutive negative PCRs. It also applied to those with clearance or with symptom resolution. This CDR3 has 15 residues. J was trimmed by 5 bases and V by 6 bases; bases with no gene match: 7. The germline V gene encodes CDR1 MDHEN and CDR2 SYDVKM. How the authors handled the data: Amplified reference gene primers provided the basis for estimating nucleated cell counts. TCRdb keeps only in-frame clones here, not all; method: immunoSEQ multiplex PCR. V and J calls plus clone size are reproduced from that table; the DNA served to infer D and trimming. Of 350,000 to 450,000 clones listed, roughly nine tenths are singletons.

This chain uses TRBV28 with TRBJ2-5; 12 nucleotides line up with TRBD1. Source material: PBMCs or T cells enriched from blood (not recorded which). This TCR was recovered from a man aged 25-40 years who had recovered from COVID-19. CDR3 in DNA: TGTGCCAGCAGCCTCGGGACAGGGGGCACTGAGACCCAGTACTTC. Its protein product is CASSLGTGGTETQYF.